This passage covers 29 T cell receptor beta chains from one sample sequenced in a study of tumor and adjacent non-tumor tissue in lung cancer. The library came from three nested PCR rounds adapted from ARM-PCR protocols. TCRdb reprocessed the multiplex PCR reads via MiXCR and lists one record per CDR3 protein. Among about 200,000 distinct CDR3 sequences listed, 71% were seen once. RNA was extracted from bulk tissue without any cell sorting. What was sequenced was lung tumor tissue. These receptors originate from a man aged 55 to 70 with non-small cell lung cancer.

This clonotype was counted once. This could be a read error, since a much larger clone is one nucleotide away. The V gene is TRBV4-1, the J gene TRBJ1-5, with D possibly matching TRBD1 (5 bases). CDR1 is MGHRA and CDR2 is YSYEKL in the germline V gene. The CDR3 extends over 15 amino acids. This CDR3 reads CARSQEWQGAQPQHF. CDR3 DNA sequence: TGCGCCAGGAGCCAAGAGTGGCAGGGAGCCCAGCCCCAGCATTTT.

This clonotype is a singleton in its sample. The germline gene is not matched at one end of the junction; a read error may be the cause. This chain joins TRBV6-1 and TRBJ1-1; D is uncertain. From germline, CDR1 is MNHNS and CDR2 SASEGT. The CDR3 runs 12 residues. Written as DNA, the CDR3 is TGTGTCAGCAGTGAAAATACGTGTAGAGTTTTCTTT. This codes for CVSSENTCRVFF.

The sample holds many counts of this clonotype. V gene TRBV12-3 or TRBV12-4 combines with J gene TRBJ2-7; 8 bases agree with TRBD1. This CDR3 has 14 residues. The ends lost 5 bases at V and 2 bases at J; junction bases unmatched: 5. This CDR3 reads CASSRTGITYEQYF. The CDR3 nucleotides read TGTGCCAGCAGTCGGACAGGGATTACCTACGAGCAGTACTTC.

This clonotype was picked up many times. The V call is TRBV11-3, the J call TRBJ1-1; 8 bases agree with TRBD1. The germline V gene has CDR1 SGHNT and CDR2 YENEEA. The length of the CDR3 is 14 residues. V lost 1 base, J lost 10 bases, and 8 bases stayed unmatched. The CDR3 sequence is CASSLVGRGHAAFF. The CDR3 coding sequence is TGTGCCAGCAGCTTAGTTGGCAGGGGGCATGCAGCTTTCTTT.

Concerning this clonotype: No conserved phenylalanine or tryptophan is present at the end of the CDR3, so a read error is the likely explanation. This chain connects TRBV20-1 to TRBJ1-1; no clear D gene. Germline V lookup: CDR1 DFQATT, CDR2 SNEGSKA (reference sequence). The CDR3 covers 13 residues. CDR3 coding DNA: TGCAGTGCTAGAGCGGTCAAGAACCCTGAAGCTTTCTAT. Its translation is CSARAVKNPEAFY.

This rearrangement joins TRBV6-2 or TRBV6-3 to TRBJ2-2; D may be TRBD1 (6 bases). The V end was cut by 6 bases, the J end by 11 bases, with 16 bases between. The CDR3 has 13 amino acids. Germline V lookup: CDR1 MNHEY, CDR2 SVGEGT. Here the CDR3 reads CASRQGSGGELFF. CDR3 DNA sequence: TGTGCCAGCAGACAGGGATCTGGCGGTGAGCTGTTTTTT.

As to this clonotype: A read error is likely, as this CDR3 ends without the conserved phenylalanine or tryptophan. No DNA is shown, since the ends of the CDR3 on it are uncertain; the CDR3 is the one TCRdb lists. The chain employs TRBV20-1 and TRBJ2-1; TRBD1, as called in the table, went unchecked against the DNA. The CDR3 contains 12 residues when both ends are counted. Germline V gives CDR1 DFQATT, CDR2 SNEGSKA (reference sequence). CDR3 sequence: CSATGGGPCGFL.

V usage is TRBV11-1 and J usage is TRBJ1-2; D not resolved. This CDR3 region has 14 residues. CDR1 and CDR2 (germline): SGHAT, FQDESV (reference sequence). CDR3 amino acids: CTGIPNSENYGYTF. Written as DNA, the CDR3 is TGTACCGGTATCCCTAACAGCGAAAACTATGGCTACACCTTC.

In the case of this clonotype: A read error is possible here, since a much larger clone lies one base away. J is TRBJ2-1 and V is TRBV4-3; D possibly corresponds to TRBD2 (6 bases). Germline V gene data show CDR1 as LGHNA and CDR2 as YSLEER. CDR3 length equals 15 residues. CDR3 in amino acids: CASSQAGSGYNDQFF. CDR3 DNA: TGCGCCAGCAGCCAAGCCGGGAGTGGTTACAATGATCAGTTCTTC.

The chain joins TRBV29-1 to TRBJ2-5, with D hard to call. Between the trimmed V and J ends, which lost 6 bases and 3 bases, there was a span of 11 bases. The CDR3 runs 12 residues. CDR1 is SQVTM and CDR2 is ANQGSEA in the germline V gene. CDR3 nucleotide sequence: TGCAGCGTAAGGGATTTTAAAGAGACCCAGTACTTC. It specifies CSVRDFKETQYF.

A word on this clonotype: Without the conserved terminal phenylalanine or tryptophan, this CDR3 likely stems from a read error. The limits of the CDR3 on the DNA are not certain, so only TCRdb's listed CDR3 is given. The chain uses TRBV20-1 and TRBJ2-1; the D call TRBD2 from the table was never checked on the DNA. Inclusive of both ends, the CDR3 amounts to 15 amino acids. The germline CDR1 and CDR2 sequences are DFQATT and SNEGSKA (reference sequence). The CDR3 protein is CSAGTSGSSYNEHFL.

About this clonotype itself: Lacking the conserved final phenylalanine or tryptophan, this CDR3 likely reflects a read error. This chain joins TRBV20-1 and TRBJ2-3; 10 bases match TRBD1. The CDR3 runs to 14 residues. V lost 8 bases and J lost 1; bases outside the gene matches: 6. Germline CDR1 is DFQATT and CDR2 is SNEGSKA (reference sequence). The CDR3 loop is CSTTGTGGTDTQYY. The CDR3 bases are TGCAGTACGACCGGGACAGGGGGCACAGATACGCAGTATTAT.

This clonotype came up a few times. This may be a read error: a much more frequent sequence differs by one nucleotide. The CDR3, as DNA: TGTGCCAGCAGTGACAGTTGGACCAAAAACATTCAGTACTTC. Translation: CASSDSWTKNIQYF. The chain joins TRBV12-3 or TRBV12-4 to TRBJ2-4, with D perhaps matching TRBD1 (5 bases). V lost 5 bases and J lost 2, with 10 bases in between. This CDR3 has 14 amino acids.

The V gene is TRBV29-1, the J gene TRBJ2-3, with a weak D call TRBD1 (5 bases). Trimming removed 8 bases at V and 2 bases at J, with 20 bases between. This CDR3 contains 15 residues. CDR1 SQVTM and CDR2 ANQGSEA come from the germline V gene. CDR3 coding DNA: TGCAGCCTTCAGAGACAGACCCTCACCACAGATACGCAGTATTTT. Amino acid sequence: CSLQRQTLTTDTQYF.

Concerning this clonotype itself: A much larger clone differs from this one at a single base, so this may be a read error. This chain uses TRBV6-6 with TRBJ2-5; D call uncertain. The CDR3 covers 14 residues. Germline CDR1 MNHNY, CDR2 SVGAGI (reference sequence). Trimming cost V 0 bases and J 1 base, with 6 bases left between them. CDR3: CASSYSCSQETQYF. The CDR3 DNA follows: TGTGCCAGCAGTTACTCATGCAGCCAAGAGACCCAGTACTTC.

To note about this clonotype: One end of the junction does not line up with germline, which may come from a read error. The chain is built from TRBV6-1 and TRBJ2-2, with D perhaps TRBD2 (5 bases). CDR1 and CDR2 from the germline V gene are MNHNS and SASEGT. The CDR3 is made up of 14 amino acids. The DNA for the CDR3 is TGTGTCAGGAGTGAAGTTCAGCCCACCGGGGAGTTGTTTTTT. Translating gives CVRSEVQPTGELFF.

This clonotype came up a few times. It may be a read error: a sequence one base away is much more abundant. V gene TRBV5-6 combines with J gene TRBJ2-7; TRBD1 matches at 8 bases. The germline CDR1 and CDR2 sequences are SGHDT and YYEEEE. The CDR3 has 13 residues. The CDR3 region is CANSPPGQDEQYF. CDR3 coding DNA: TGTGCCAACAGCCCACCGGGACAGGACGAGCAGTACTTC.

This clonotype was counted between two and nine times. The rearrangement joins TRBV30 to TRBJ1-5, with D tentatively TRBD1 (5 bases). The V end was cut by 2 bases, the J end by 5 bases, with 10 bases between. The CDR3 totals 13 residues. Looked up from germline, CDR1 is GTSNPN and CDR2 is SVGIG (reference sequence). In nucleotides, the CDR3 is TGTGCCTGGAGTTCCCAGGGACATCAGCCCCAGCATTTT. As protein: CAWSSQGHQPQHF. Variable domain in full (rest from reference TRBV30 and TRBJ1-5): SQTIHQWPATLVQPVGSPLSLECTVEGTSNPNLYWYRQAAGRGLQLLFYSVGIGQISSEVPQNLSASRPQDRQFILSSKKLLLSDSGFYLCAWSSQGHQPQHFGDGTRLSIL.

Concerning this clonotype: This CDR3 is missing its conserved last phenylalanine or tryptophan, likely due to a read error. This chain's CDR3 is CASTLDRERDEQFL. As DNA, the CDR3 is TGTGCCAGCACTCTGGACAGGGAGAGGGATGAGCAGTTCTTA. The rearrangement links TRBV6-1 to TRBJ2-1; 8 bases are shared with TRBD1. CDR1 and CDR2 from the germline V gene are MNHNS and SASEGT. J lost 8 bases, V lost 7 bases, and 10 bases had no gene match. The CDR3 covers 14 residues.

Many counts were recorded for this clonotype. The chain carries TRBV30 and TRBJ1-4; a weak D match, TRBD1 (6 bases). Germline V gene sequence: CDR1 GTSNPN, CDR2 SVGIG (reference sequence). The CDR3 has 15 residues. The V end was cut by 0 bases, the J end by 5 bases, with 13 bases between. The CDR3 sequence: CAWSVLGQVNEKLFF. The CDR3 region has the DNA TGTGCCTGGAGTGTGCTGGGACAAGTGAATGAAAAACTGTTTTTT.

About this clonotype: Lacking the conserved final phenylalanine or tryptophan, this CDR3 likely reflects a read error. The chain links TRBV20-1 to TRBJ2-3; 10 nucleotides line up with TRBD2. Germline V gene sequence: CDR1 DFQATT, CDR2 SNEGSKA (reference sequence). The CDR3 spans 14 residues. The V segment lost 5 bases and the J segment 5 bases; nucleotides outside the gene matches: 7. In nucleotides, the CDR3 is TGCAGTGCTCTAGCGGGGGAGGGCAGAGATACGCAGTATTTG. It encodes CSALAGEGRDTQYL.

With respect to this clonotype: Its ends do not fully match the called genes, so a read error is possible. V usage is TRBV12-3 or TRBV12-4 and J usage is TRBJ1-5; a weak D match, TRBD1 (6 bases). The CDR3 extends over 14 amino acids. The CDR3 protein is CASSLGGRGQPQHF. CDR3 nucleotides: TGTGCCAGCAGTTTGGGCGGGCGTGGACAGCCCCAACATTTT.

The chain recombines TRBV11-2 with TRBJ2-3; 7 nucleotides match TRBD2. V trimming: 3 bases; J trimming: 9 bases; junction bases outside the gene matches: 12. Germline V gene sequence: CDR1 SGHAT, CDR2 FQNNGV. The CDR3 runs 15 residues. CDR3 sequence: CASSFFLAVIETQYF. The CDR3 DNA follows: TGTGCCAGCAGCTTTTTCCTAGCGGTGATAGAAACGCAGTATTTT.

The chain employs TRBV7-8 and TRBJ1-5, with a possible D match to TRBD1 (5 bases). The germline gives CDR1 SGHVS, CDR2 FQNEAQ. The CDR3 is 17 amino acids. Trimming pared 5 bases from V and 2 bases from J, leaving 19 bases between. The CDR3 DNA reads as TGTGCCAGCAGCCCCTTCGTTCTAATAGGGGGCAATCAGCCCCAGCATTTT. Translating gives CASSPFVLIGGNQPQHF.

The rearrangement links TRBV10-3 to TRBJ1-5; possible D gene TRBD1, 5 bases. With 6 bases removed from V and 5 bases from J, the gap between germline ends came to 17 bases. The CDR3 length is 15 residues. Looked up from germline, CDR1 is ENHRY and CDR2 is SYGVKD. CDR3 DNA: TGTGCCATCAGCCCGGGAGAGGGGCGCGATCAGCCCCAGCATTTT. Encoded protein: CAISPGEGRDQPQHF.

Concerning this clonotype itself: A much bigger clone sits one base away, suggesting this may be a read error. In DNA form, the CDR3 reads TGCGCCAGCAGCCGAGATTGGAGGGATTCGGGTGGCTACACCTTC. Protein: CASSRDWRDSGGYTF. The chain is built from TRBV4-3 and TRBJ1-2; D is undetermined. Germline CDR1 LGHNA, CDR2 YSLEER. The germline V and J ends were trimmed by 4 bases and 7 bases, with 19 bases remaining between them. There are 15 residues in the CDR3.

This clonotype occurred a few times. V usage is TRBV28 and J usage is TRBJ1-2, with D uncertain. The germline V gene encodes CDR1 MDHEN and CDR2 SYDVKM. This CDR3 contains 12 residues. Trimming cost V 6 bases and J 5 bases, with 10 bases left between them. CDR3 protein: CASRSLGYGYTF. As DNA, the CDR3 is TGTGCCAGCAGGAGTCTCGGATATGGCTACACCTTC.

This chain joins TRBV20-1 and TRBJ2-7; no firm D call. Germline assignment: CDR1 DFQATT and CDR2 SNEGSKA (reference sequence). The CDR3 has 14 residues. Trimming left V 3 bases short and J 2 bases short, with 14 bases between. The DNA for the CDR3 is TGCAGTGCTAGTAATCCGGCGATGACCTACGAGCAGTACTTC. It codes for CSASNPAMTYEQYF.

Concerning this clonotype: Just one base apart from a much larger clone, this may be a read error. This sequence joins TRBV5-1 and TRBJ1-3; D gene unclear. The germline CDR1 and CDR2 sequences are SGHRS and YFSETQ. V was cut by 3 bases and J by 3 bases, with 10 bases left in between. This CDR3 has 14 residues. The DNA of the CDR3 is TGCGCCAGCAGCTCCGACACTCGTGGAAACACCATATATTTT. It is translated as CASSSDTRGNTIYF.